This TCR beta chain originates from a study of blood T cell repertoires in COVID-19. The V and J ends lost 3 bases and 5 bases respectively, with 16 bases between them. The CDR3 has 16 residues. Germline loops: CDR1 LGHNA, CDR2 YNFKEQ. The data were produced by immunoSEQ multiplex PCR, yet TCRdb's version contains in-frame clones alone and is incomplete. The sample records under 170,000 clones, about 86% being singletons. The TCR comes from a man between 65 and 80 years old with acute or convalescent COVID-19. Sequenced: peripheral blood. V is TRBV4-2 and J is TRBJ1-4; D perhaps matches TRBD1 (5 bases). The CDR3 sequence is CASSHSPGGANEKLFF. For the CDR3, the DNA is TGTGCCAGCAGCCACTCACCCGGGGGAGCGAATGAAAAACTGTTTTTT.